The rows below give T cell receptor beta chains drawn from one sample of a study of T cells in Graves' hyperthyroidism and ophthalmopathy. TCRdb re-analysed the multiplex PCR reads in MiXCR, keeping a single row per CDR3 protein. The sample holds hundreds of thousands of distinct CDR3 sequences, approximately 14% seen once. What was sequenced was blood. All receptors derive from a young woman with Graves' hyperthyroidism. Each CDR3 is given with its conserved first and last residue. A D gene is named only where the DNA matches it firmly. Size values are once, few and many counts, or a class for expanded clones, and some rows have none.

d_gene,v_gene,j_gene,abundance,CDR3nt,CDR3aa
-,TRBV20-1,TRBJ1-3,-,TGCAGTGCTAGAGCATCCAGCTCTGGAAACACCATATATTTT,CSARASSSGNTIYF
-,TRBV10-3,TRBJ2-1,many,TGTGCCATCAGTGAGTCAGGGTCTGAGCAGTTCTTC,CAISESGSEQFF
-,TRBV2,TRBJ2-2,once,TGTGCCAGCAGGATACAGGGTTGGTCCACCGGGGAGCTGTTTTTT,CASRIQGWSTGELFF
-,TRBV20-1,TRBJ1-2,few,TGCAGTGCTAGAGATCTGAGGACAAATGGCTACACCTTC,CSARDLRTNGYTF
-,TRBV6-9,TRBJ2-7,-,TGTGCCAGCAGTTGCTCACTACCCTCCTACGAGCAGTACTTC,CASSCSLPSYEQYF
TRBD1,TRBV10-3,TRBJ1-2,many,TGTGCCATCAGTGAGTCCGGGACAGGGGGATATGGCTACACCTTC,CAISESGTGGYGYTF
-,TRBV2,TRBJ2-3,many,TGTGCCAGCAGGCCAGGCCTAAGCACAGATACGCAGTATTTT,CASRPGLSTDTQYF
-,TRBV10-3,TRBJ2-1,few,TGTGCCATCAGCCCAGGTGGCAATGAGCAGTTCTTC,CAISPGGNEQFF
-,TRBV5-1,TRBJ2-1,-,TGCGCCAGCAGAGAGGTGGGACTTCTTGAGCAGTTCTTC,CASREVGLLEQFF
-,TRBV29-1,TRBJ1-2,-,TGCAGCGTTGAAGGGGGCGGGTTCTATGGCTACACCTTC,CSVEGGGFYGYTF
-,TRBV11-3,TRBJ2-7,many,TGTGCCAGCAGCTTATATCAGGGAGACTCCTACGAGCAGTACTTC,CASSLYQGDSYEQYF
-,TRBV11-2,TRBJ2-3,many,TGTGCCAGCAGCTCACTTAGAGGAAGGGATACGCAGTATTTT,CASSSLRGRDTQYF
-,TRBV25-1,TRBJ2-7,-,TGTGCCAGCAGTGATTATTTCTACGAGCAGTACTTC,CASSDYFYEQYF
TRBD1,TRBV2,TRBJ1-2,many,TGTGCCAGCAGTGAAGCGGGCAGGGGGGACTTCTATGGCTACACCTTC,CASSEAGRGDFYGYTF
-,TRBV4-3,TRBJ1-4,few,TGCGCCAGCAGCCAAGATGTCTCGGGGAAAAAACTGTTTTTT,CASSQDVSGKKLFF
-,TRBV5-1,TRBJ2-7,few,TGCGCCAGCAGCTTGGAGGGGCCCCGGGGGCAGTACTTC,CASSLEGPRGQYF
-,TRBV19,TRBJ1-1,few,TGTGCCACCGTGACTCCAGGGTGGACTGAAGCTTTCTTT,CATVTPGWTEAFF
TRBD1,TRBV3-1,TRBJ1-3,-,TGTGCCAGCAGCCAGCAACCCACAGGGGTTGGAAACACCATATATTTT,CASSQQPTGVGNTIYF
-,TRBV20-1,TRBJ1-2,few,TGCAGTGTTAGGGGCTACACCTTC,CSVRGYTF
TRBD2,TRBV20-1,TRBJ2-1,many,TGCAGTGCTAGAGGACTAGCGAGGGACAATGAGCAGTTCTTC,CSARGLARDNEQFF
-,TRBV7-9,TRBJ1-5,-,TGTGCCAGCCAGGAGGCTGGGCAGCCCCAGCATTTT,CASQEAGQPQHF
TRBD2,TRBV11-2,TRBJ2-1,many,TGTGCCAGCAGCTCGCTCAAGCGGGGGTACAATGAGCAGTTCTTC,CASSSLKRGYNEQFF
-,TRBV7-8,TRBJ1-4,many,TGTGCCAGCAGCTCTCGAGCAGGCACTGAAAAACTGTTTTTT,CASSSRAGTEKLFF
-,TRBV28,TRBJ1-1,-,TGTGCCAGCAGTTTCATCAGAGGGGTCAGCACTGAAGCTTTCTTT,CASSFIRGVSTEAFF
-,TRBV11-2,TRBJ2-1,many,TGTGCCAGCAGCCTAACAGGGACCCAATCCTACAATGAGCAGTTCTTC,CASSLTGTQSYNEQFF
TRBD1,TRBV7-9,TRBJ2-1,-,TGTGCCAGCAGCTTAGCTGACAGGGTCGCGCCGAGCTCCTACAATGAGCAGTTCTTC,CASSLADRVAPSSYNEQFF
-,TRBV24-1,TRBJ2-7,many,TGTGCCACCAGTGATTCGACCGTGCGCTCGGACGAGCAGTACTTC,CATSDSTVRSDEQYF
TRBD1,TRBV11-2,TRBJ1-2,many,TGTGCCAGCAGGCCCCGGGACAGGGATTATGGCTACACCTTC,CASRPRDRDYGYTF
TRBD2,TRBV24-1,TRBJ2-3,-,TGTGCCACCAGTGATCTCAGATCAGCGGGGCACACAGATACGCAGTATTTT,CATSDLRSAGHTDTQYF
TRBD1,TRBV7-3,TRBJ2-7,-,TGTGCCAGCAGCCAAGCTACAGGGGGACCCTACGAGCAGTACTTC,CASSQATGGPYEQYF
-,TRBV6-1,TRBJ2-2,-,TGTGCCAGCAGTAAGGGACTTGCTGGGGAGCTGTTTTTT,CASSKGLAGELFF
-,TRBV12-3/TRBV12-4,TRBJ1-5,few,TGTGCCAGCACCAAGGGGGGGGCCAATCAGCCCCAGCATTTT,CASTKGGANQPQHF
-,TRBV6-6,TRBJ1-1,many,TGTGCCAGCAGTTACTCGAATAGACCCATGAACACTGAAGCTTTCTTT,CASSYSNRPMNTEAFF
TRBD2,TRBV20-1,TRBJ2-7,-,TGCAGTGCTAGATCGGGAGGCTCCTACGAGCAGTACTTC,CSARSGGSYEQYF
TRBD1,TRBV7-2,TRBJ2-4,few,TGTGCCAGCAGCTTAGGGACAGGGGGCGCTGCCAAAAACATTCAGTACTTC,CASSLGTGGAAKNIQYF
-,TRBV6-1,TRBJ2-7,few,TGTGCCAGCAGTTCTCCCCTTTCAGGGGGGTTCTACGAGCAGTACTTC,CASSSPLSGGFYEQYF
TRBD2,TRBV29-1,TRBJ2-1,few,TGCAGCGTTGCCGGGACTAGCGGGGATCACAATGAGCAGTTCTTC,CSVAGTSGDHNEQFF
-,TRBV6-2/TRBV6-3,TRBJ2-3,-,TGTGCCAGCAACCAAGGGGTGGGTACGCAGTATTTT,CASNQGVGTQYF
-,TRBV6-5,TRBJ1-1,many,TGTGCCAGCAGTTACTCGAGATCGGGACAATATTCGGACACTGAAGCTTTCTTT,CASSYSRSGQYSDTEAFF
TRBD1,TRBV29-1,TRBJ2-7,many,TGCAGCGTTGAAGAAAGAACAGGGGGTTTGGTTGACGAGCAGTACTTC,CSVEERTGGLVDEQYF